The T cell receptor (beta chain) under discussion was sequenced for a study of shared clonotypes between healthy human individuals. The V gene end was trimmed by 3 bases and the J gene end by 8 bases; junction bases not matched to a gene: 6. The length of the CDR3 is 15 residues. The germline V gene encodes CDR1 SGHTS and CDR2 YDEGEE. The assay was carried out at the deep level. How the authors handled the data: For the immunoSEQ data, sequences were junction-only without quality scores, so filtering differed. Libraries were prepared by immunoSEQ multiplex PCR; TCRdb keeps only in-frame clonotypes and omits some of them. The DNA was the basis for D and trimming; V, J and clone size are from that table. The sample lists about 480,000 clones; 79% were seen once. This clone was picked up one time.

This TCR was recovered from a middle-aged woman in good health. Some clones in this sample may be carry-over from other donors' samples. The source material was PBMCs. The V and J genes are TRBV5-8 and TRBJ1-4; 11 bases line up with TRBD1. This CDR3 is CASSSGQGANEKLFF. In nucleotides, the CDR3 is TGTGCCAGCAGCTCCGGACAGGGGGCGAACGAAAAACTGTTTTTT.